This T cell receptor (beta chain) was found in a study of blood T cells in healthy people across ages. Findings and caveats of the study: Donors of long life had a larger count of naive CD4+ cells and greater diversity than aged donors. Changes seen in expanded clonotypes were possibly confounded by donor CMV status left unknown.

This clonotype was picked up many times. Antigen: not known. A J-beta primer mix and a sample-barcoded 5' primer were used in a second PCR of roughly 7 to 12 cycles. TCRdb recomputed calls from the 5' RACE reads with MiXCR, one row per CDR3 protein. The table shows about 640,000 distinct CDR3 sequences, with about 53% occurring only once. Trimming shortened V by 3 bases and J by 4 bases, and 8 bases separated the two germline ends. Germline loops: CDR1 SGDLS, CDR2 YYNGEE. The CDR3 runs 14 residues. Sequencing was performed on blood. V is TRBV9 and J is TRBJ2-6; D may be TRBD1 (6 bases). This sequence was found in a man aged 60 to 69 in good health. This CDR3 is CASSAGVGANVLTF. The CDR3 DNA sequence: TGTGCCAGCAGCGCAGGGGTCGGGGCCAACGTCCTGACTTTC.